This TCR beta chain was captured in a study of T cell responses to AZD1222 COVID-19 vaccine. Overall study findings and caveats: Donors were mostly white British, more females; clonal diversity possibly underestimated. With two AZD1222 doses given, Spike-specific TCR breadth and depth both rose.

Comments on this clone: Its target is unknown.

V was shortened by 0 bases and J by 5 bases, with 4 bases between the two germline ends. This CDR3 has 12 residues. Germline V CDR1 and CDR2: SGHAT, FQNNGV. The table came from immunoSEQ multiplex PCR; TCRdb's copy has only in-frame clones and leaves some out. The table has 60,000 to 100,000 clones, about 91% seen once. This sequence originates from an adult in good health. The V and J genes are TRBV11-2 and TRBJ2-5, with unresolved D. The specimen was peripheral blood, collected on day 0 of MenACWY control vaccination. In DNA form, the CDR3 reads TGTGCCAGCAGCTTAGAGGAGGAGACCCAGTACTTC. This encodes CASSLEEETQYF.